The present TCR beta chain was sequenced within a study of blood T cell repertoires in COVID-19. Germline V gives CDR1 GTSNPN, CDR2 SVGIG (reference sequence). The junction had 4 bases not matched to a gene; V was cut back by 5 bases and J by 1 base. The CDR3 is 13 residues long. The assay was immunoSEQ multiplex PCR, and TCRdb's table has in-frame clones only and misses some. The sample lists some 140,000 clones; around 80% were seen once. The sample taken for sequencing was peripheral blood. The gene calls are TRBV30 and TRBJ1-1; 7 nucleotides line up with TRBD1. The source of this sequence is a man aged 60-69 years with acute or convalescent COVID-19. CDR3 DNA sequence: TGTGCCTGGTGGGGACAGCCGAACACTGAAGCTTTCTTT. It specifies CAWWGQPNTEAFF.